This T cell receptor (beta chain) was sequenced in a study of shared clonotypes between healthy human individuals (dated by TCRdb to 2020 to 2022). General notes on the study: Three men and two women, aged 18 to 49 years, made up the cohort. For each donor, CD4 naive and CD4 memory were each given three plates, CD8 naive was given two plates, and CD8 memory was given one plate. To estimate repertoire size and how much clonotype sharing occurs between individuals, the study deeply sequenced the blood TCR repertoires of about five healthy adults. To increase sequencing depth and limit assay-specific biases, TCR repertoire library preparation and sequencing were carried out by different laboratories using diverse techniques. Per donor, leukapheresis produced somewhere between about 0.9 and 10 billion PBMCs.

CD8 naive samples were obtained by positive selection for CCR7 among CD45RO-negative cells, yielding a CD45RA+CCR7+ population from which TemRA cells were excluded. Donors were healthy HIV-negative adults with no recently reported acute infections or vaccinations. Every donor was a Caucasian adult living in Nashville, Tennessee, USA. Blood was collected by leukapheresis, and PBMCs were isolated by Ficoll-Histopaque density gradient centrifugation and then cryopreserved in liquid nitrogen vapor phase. Analytical flow cytometry was used to check the purity and quantity of every magnetically sorted T cell population. Genomic DNA was isolated from every sorted fraction and measured by UV absorbance on a Nanodrop 2000c. Using the deep immunoSEQ assay, multiplex PCR amplified TCR CDR3 regions from genomic DNA. Extracted genomic DNA from each cell subset was spread evenly across all wells of several immunoSEQ 96-well plates, with each plate serving as a replicate. Each replicate PCR for sorted subsets received 150 to 250 ng genomic DNA, equal to about 30,000 T cell genomes. The purified libraries were quantified using a Qubit 3.0 fluorometer, sized with a Bioanalyzer 2100, and then quantified again using the KAPA Library Quantification kit. Every immunoSEQ 96-well plate was sequenced on a separate single-read 150-cycle Illumina NextSeq 550 flow cell. Processing in the source paper ran as follows. Because only junctional sequences without quality scores were contained in the immunoSEQ output, filtering matching that applied to full-length reads could not be performed. To assign V/J genes and CDR3, sequences were annotated using PyIR, a Python wrapper for IgBLAST v1.9, with IMGT germline references. Reads were filtered out if the reads had weak V/J assignments (E-value above 1e-6), no CDR3, stop codons, out-of-frame junctions, or ambiguous translated residues. V3J clonotypes were defined as sequences sharing an identical inferred V gene, J gene, and CDR3 amino acid sequence. Percentage overlap between repertoires was calculated by dividing the number of shared unique clonotypes by the size of the smaller repertoire. Repertoire richness was assessed with RTK rarefaction, the Chao1 estimator, and Recon v2.1 estimates of unobserved clonotypes. OLGA was used to compute generation probabilities for all TCRbeta clonotypes that the gDNA method yielded from a handful of donors. TCRdb stores this immuneACCESS table with in-frame sequences only. Part of the clones is absent; in the studies checked, under half of the shortfall reflects unresolved V genes, and no reason is known for the rest. Clone size and V and J calls were adopted from that table, with D and trimming inferred from the DNA. Recorded for this sample are around 2,000,000 clones; approximately 94% of them occurred a single time. Roughly 1.7% of the sample is in the top ten clones.

In regard to this clone: Its cognate antigen has yet to be identified. Base qualities are not recorded, but no much larger clone differs from it by a single base.

The paper as a whole reports these results and caveats: Sampling was limited to blood, and TCR repertoires in tissue likely differ from TCR repertoires in blood. When a few donors were compared, the shared fraction of clonotypes was roughly 4.8% for naive CD4, 3.5% to 4% for naive CD8, 2% to 2.5% for memory CD4, and roughly 0.4% for memory CD8. Even with the large sequencing depth, rarefaction of the sorted-subset datasets indicated that sequencing was incomplete. Pairwise subsampling indicated that sequencing depth was expected to affect the degree of clonotype sharing among donors. Clonotypes shared by all four sorted-subset donors showed higher generation probabilities than non-shared clonotypes. Because the study included only a small number of donors, the genetic and exposure-history diversity represented was limited. Naive subsets generally had larger estimated clonotype richness than memory subsets.

Sequencing was carried out using naive CD8+ T cells from PBMCs. In the paper's terms, the cell subset or site label means: CD45RA+CCR7+. This sequence originates from a man in his late teens or twenties in good health. Some clones in this sample may be carry-over from other donors' samples.

The CDR3 here reads CAWMGTGVTEAFF. The bases read TGTGCCTGGATGGGTACGGGAGTCACTGAAGCTTTCTTT. The chain is made from TRBV30 and TRBJ1-1; the D gene identity is not certain. The CDR3 runs 13 residues from the cysteine to the phenylalanine. Kept here is only the CDR3 DNA, which spans 39 bases and is read in frame from base 1. The germline V gene (reference sequence) gives CDR1 as GTSNPN and CDR2 as SVGIG. At the junction V is shortened by 4 bases and J by 4 bases, with 13 bases in between. The entire variable domain, with the stretches around the CDR3 drawn from the reference TRBV30 and TRBJ1-1 proteins, is SQTIHQWPATLVQPVGSPLSLECTVEGTSNPNLYWYRQAAGRGLQLLFYSVGIGQISSEVPQNLSASRPQDRQFILSSKKLLLSDSGFYLCAWMGTGVTEAFFGQGTRLTVV.